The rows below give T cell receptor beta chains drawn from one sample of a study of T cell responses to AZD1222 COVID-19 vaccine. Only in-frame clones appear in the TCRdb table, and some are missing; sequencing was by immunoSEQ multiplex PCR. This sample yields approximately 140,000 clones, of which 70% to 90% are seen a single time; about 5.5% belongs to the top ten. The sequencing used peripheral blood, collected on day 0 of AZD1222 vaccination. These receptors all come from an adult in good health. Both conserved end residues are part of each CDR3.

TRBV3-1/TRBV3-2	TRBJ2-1	CASSRAREQFF
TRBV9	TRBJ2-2	CASSVDKGVLNTGELFF
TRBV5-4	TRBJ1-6	CASSLRGAGSPLHF
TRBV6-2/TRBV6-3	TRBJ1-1	CASSWDRVTEAFF
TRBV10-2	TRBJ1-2	CASSLTRVESGYTF
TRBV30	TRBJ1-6	CAWSVGTVNSPLHF
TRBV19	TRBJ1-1	CASSIERGFGTEAFF
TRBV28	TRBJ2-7	CASSLAGPYEQYF
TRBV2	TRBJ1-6	CASSGPTASSYNSPLHF
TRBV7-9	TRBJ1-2	CASSDSNNYGYTF
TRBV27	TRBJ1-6	CASRKGGSYNSPLHF
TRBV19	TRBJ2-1	CASSRAGGTTYNEQFF
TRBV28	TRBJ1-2	CASSFGANYGYTF
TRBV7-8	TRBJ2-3	CASSLGGRTDTQYF
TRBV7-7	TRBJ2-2	CASTYSPSGELFF
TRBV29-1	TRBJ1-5	CSVQDREQPQHF
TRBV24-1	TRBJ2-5	CATSDSLSPLAPAGWTQYF
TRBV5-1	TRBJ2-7	CASTSGRGAYEQYF
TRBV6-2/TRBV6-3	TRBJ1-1	CASSTTGNWAEAFF
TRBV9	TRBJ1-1	CASSVGSGMGKNTEAFF
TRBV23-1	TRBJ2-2	CASSHWGEIKHLHTGELFF
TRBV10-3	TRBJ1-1	CAISEKRDTEAFF
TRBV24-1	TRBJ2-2	CATSDPLTGTGELFF
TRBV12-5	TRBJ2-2	CASGLVRFTGELFF
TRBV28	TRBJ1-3	CASRGSRFSGNTIYF
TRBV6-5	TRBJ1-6	CASSWDRGNSPLHF
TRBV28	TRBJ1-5	CASSFGRFNQPQHF